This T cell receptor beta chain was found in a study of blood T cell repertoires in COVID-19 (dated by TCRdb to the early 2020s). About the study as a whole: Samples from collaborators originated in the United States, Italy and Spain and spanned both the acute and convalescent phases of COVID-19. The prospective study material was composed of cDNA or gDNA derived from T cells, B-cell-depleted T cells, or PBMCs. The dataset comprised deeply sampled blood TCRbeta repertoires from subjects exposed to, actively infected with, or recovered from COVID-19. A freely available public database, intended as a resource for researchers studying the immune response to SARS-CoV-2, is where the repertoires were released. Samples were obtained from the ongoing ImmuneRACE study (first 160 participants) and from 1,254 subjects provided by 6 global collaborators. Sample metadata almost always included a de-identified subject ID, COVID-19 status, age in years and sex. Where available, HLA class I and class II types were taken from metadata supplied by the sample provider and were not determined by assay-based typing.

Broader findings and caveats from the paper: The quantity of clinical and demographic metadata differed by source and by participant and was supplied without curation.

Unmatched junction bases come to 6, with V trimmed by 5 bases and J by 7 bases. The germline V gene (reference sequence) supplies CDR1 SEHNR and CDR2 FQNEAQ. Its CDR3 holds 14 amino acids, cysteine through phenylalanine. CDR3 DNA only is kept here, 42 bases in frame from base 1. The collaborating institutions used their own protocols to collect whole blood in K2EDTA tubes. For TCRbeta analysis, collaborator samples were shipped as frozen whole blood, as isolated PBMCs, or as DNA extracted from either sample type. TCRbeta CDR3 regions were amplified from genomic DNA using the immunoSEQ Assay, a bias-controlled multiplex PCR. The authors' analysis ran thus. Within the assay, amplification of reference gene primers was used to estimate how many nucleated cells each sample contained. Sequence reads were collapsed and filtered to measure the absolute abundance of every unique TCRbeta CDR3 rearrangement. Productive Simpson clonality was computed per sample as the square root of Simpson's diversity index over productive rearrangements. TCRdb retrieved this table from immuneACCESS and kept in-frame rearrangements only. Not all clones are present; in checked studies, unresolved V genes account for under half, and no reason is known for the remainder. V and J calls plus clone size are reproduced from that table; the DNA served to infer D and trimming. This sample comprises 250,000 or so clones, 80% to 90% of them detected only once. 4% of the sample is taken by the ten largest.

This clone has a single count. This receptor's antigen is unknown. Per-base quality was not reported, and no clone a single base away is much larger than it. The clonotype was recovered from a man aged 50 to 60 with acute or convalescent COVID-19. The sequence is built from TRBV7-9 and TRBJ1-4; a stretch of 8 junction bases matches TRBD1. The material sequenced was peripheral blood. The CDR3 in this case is CASSPQGVGEKLFF. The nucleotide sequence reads TGTGCCAGCAGCCCACAGGGGGTCGGTGAAAAACTGTTTTTT. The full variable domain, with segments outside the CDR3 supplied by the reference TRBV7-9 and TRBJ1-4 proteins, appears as DTGVSQNPRHKITKRGQNVTFRCDPISEHNRLYWYRQTLGQGPEFLTYFQNEAQLEKSRLLSDRFSAERPKGSFSTLEIQRTEQGDSAMYLCASSPQGVGEKLFFGSGTQLSVL.